Described below is a single TCR beta chain sequence and its context. This sample is drawn from a study of blood T cell repertoires in COVID-19. Overall study: Samples taken during acute and convalescent COVID-19 were collected in the United States, Italy and Spain.

TCRdb keeps only in-frame clones here, not all; method: immunoSEQ multiplex PCR. The sample records 200,000 to 300,000 clones, 86% being singletons. This CDR3 has 16 amino acids. Trimming removed 8 bases from V and 0 bases from J; junction bases left unmatched: 8. The germline CDR1 and CDR2 sequences are SNHLY and FYNNEI. The sample consisted of peripheral blood. The TCR sequence derives from a man in his thirties or forties with active or convalescent COVID-19. This sequence joins TRBV2 and TRBJ1-3, with 9 bases lining up with TRBD1. Here the CDR3 DNA reads TGTGCCAGCGGAGGGGCACAGGGGGCCTCTGGAAACACCATATATTTT. It translates to CASGGAQGASGNTIYF.